This is a list of T cell receptor beta chains from one sample in a study of T-cell reconstitution after alpha-beta-depleted transplantation in children. From the PCR reads, TCRdb called clonotypes with MiXCR, one entry per CDR3 protein. The sample contains hundreds of thousands of distinct CDR3 sequences, 10% of which appear only once. The sequences come from PBMCs, collected before TCRalphabeta/CD19-depleted stem cell transplant. These receptor sequences come from a boy under two years old with acute myeloid leukemia, due to receive a stem cell transplant. Both conserved end residues are part of each CDR3. The D gene is left open where the match is weak. Expanded clones get a size class; other rows say once, few or many, or leave the size out.

>TRBV29-1|many|.|TRBJ2-5
CSVVTWETQYF
TGCAGCGTTGTGACTTGGGAGACCCAGTACTTC
>TRBV12-3/TRBV12-4|many|.|TRBJ1-5
CASSIGRRVHQPQHF
TGTGCCAGCAGTATTGGACGGAGGGTTCATCAGCCCCAGCATTTT
>TRBV9|many|TRBD2|TRBJ2-1
CASSVVLAGEDEQFF
TGTGCCAGCAGCGTAGTATTAGCGGGAGAGGATGAGCAGTTCTTC
>TRBV20-1|.|.|TRBJ2-7
CSARKPGTATYEQYF
TGCAGTGCTAGGAAGCCAGGGACGGCCACCTACGAGCAGTACTTC
>TRBV5-1|many|TRBD2|TRBJ2-2
CASSTGLAGGPSTGELFF
TGCGCCAGCAGCACGGGACTAGCGGGGGGGCCGAGCACCGGGGAGCTGTTTTTT
>TRBV4-3|many|TRBD2|TRBJ2-3
CASSQDGVGAGASTDTQYF
TGCGCCAGCAGCCAAGATGGTGTTGGAGCGGGAGCGAGCACAGATACGCAGTATTTT
>TRBV9|many|.|TRBJ1-2
CASSVAGLSGPYGYTF
TGTGCCAGCAGCGTAGCAGGCCTATCAGGCCCCTATGGCTACACCTTC
>TRBV7-2|many|.|TRBJ2-5
CASSGRWLLQETQYF
TGTGCCAGCAGCGGACGTTGGCTCCTCCAAGAGACCCAGTACTTC
>TRBV12-3/TRBV12-4|many|.|TRBJ2-7
CASSLTSPYEQYF
TGTGCCAGCAGTTTGACATCCCCCTACGAGCAGTACTTC
>TRBV24-1|many|TRBD2|TRBJ2-5
CATSDPRTSGQETQYF
TGTGCCACCAGTGATCCTCGGACTAGCGGGCAAGAGACCCAGTACTTC
>TRBV18|few|.|TRBJ2-2
CANKTENTGELFF
TGTGCCAACAAGACAGAGAACACCGGGGAGCTGTTTTTT
>TRBV11-2|.|TRBD1|TRBJ2-6
CASRSMDRGRIGANVLTF
TGTGCCAGCAGATCGATGGACAGGGGGCGAATTGGGGCCAACGTCCTGACTTTC
>TRBV7-3|many|.|TRBJ2-3
CASSLMAADTQYF
TGTGCCAGCAGCTTAATGGCTGCAGATACGCAGTATTTT
>TRBV28|many|.|TRBJ1-5
CASSLGYQPQHF
TGTGCCAGCAGTTTAGGGTATCAGCCCCAGCATTTT
>TRBV20-1|many|.|TRBJ2-3
CSASSGGEATDTQYF
TGCAGTGCTAGTTCGGGGGGCGAAGCCACAGATACGCAGTATTTT
>TRBV5-1|many|.|TRBJ2-7
CASYQPESSTYEQYF
TGCGCCAGCTACCAACCGGAAAGTAGCACCTACGAGCAGTACTTC
>TRBV28|many|.|TRBJ2-7
CASNSPQSGHMLSYEQYF
TGTGCCAGCAATTCTCCCCAGTCCGGTCATATGCTTTCCTACGAGCAGTACTTC
>TRBV20-1|many|.|TRBJ2-7
CSVWDYEQYF
TGCAGTGTCTGGGACTACGAGCAGTACTTC
>TRBV3-1|many|.|TRBJ2-2
CASSQDWLRDTGELFF
TGTGCCAGCAGCCAAGATTGGCTCCGGGACACCGGGGAGCTGTTTTTT
>TRBV5-1|.|.|TRBJ1-5
CASSPTPNSNQPQHF
TGCGCCAGCAGCCCAACCCCGAATAGCAATCAGCCCCAGCATTTT
>TRBV7-9|.|.|TRBJ2-3
CASSLGSLTDTQYF
TGTGCCAGCTCCCTAGGGAGCCTCACAGATACGCAGTATTTT
>TRBV27|many|.|TRBJ2-3
CASSLRLLTDTQYF
TGTGCCAGCAGTTTAAGACTACTCACAGATACGCAGTATTTT
>TRBV9|many|.|TRBJ2-7
CASSAQQGSYEQYF
TGTGCCAGCAGCGCTCAACAGGGCTCCTACGAGCAGTACTTC
>TRBV29-1|many|TRBD1|TRBJ1-2
CSSLFVGGGAVSYGYTF
TGCAGCTCGTTGTTCGTTGGAGGGGGCGCAGTTAGCTATGGCTACACCTTC
>TRBV28|many|.|TRBJ2-2
CASSLTGTQVGELFF
TGTGCCAGCAGTCTTACCGGGACCCAAGTCGGGGAGCTGTTTTTT